The subject of this entry is one T cell receptor beta chain. No antigen is known for it. Germline loops: CDR1 MNHEY, CDR2 SVGAGI. The CDR3 covers 14 residues. Trimming pared 2 bases from V and 4 bases from J, leaving 10 bases between. The sample is drawn from a study of cytomegalovirus exposure and HLA in healthy donors. Study summary: Earlier, 95 million to 130 million unique TCR beta sequences were recovered from around 190 million T cells by an analysis. Study results and caveats: In vitro confirmation showed a few CMV-associated chains to be CMV antigen specific. When analyzed later, a missense DCLRE1C variant was found to be linked to TCR beta V- and J-gene trimming.

Primers included in the PCR were 60 Vbeta and 13 Jbeta primers. Method: immunoSEQ multiplex PCR; TCRdb's copy keeps in-frame clones and lacks some. The sample has around 99,000 clones, 60% to 80% seen once. This TCR came from a woman between 25 and 40 years old in good health and CMV-seronegative. The chain joins TRBV6-5 to TRBJ2-3; D call uncertain. Sequenced: PBMCs. The CDR3 nucleotides read TGTGCCAGCAGTTACAGAGGCGCAGCAGATACGCAGTATTTT. Its protein is CASSYRGAADTQYF.